These 2 T cell receptor beta chains originate from one sample sequenced in a study of technical replicates of blood from a handful of donors (dated by TCRdb to about 2017). Library method: the immunoSEQ multiplex PCR assay. TCRdb holds this immuneACCESS table with in-frame rearrangements only. Some clones are missing; in checked studies, unresolved V genes explain under half, and the rest has no known cause. In all, the sample holds some 91,000 clones, and approximately 94% of those were seen once. About 0.21% of the sample is in the top ten clones. Material for sequencing was T cells isolated from PBMCs. These receptors were obtained from a human donor in good health.

J is TRBJ1-2 and V is TRBV6-5; 7 nucleotides align to TRBD1. V lost 7 bases and J lost 2; bases outside the gene matches: 4. The CDR3 is made up of 13 amino acids. Germline V lookup: CDR1 MNHEY, CDR2 SVGAGI. The CDR3 DNA reads TGTGCCAGCACGGGACAGCCCAACTATGGCTACACCTTC. Its protein product is CASTGQPNYGYTF.

CDR3 residues: CASSAQGAGGEKLFF. The CDR3 DNA reads as TGTGCCAGCAGTGCCCAGGGGGCAGGAGGTGAAAAACTGTTTTTT. The genes are TRBV27 and TRBJ1-4; 8 bases align to TRBD1. CDR1 MNHEY and CDR2 SMNVEV come from the germline V gene (reference sequence). Trimming at V came to 5 bases and at J to 7 bases, leaving 9 bases not matched to a gene. The length of the CDR3 is 15 residues.